The 20 T cell receptor beta chains presented below share a single source sample, sequenced in a study of beta chain features in type 1 diabetes. Reverse transcribing all isolated RNA meant expressed TCRB transcripts were sequenced. Only in-frame clones appear in the TCRdb table, and some are missing; sequencing was by immunoSEQ multiplex PCR. This table has more than 150,000 clones, roughly 11% appearing once. The sample taken for sequencing was central memory CD4+ T cells from blood. The receptors shown here come from a man aged 18 to 30 in good health.

This clone was detected a few times. The chain is built from TRBV9 and TRBJ1-2; 8 bases map to TRBD1. The trim removed 4 bases at V and 8 bases at J, leaving 13 bases unmatched. Germline V gene sequence: CDR1 SGDLS, CDR2 YYNGEE. The CDR3 is 15 residues long. The CDR3 DNA follows: TGTGCCAGCAGCAGAGCAGGGGGCCGGGATGAAGGCTACACCTTC. It is translated as CASSRAGGRDEGYTF.

V and J are TRBV2 and TRBJ1-1; maybe TRBD1 (5 bases). The V and J ends lost 5 bases and 2 bases respectively, with 15 bases between them. Germline lookup yields CDR1 SNHLY and CDR2 FYNNEI. This CDR3 has 15 residues. CDR3 sequence reads: CASSTFGGANTEAFF. DNA of the CDR3: TGTGCCAGCAGTACCTTCGGGGGAGCAAACACTGAAGCTTTCTTT.

This clone was counted a few times. The chain is built from TRBV5-1 and TRBJ2-2; D possibly corresponds to TRBD2 (6 bases). Trimming removed 2 bases from V and 1 base from J, with 12 bases in between. CDR1 and CDR2 (germline): SGHRS, YFSETQ. The CDR3 contains 16 residues. For the CDR3, the DNA is TGCGCCAGCAGCTTAAATCTAGCGTTGAACACCGGGGAGCTGTTTTTT. Translated, it gives CASSLNLALNTGELFF.

Comments on this clone: One base away lies a much larger clone, so this may be a sequencing read error. The same CDR3 is also encoded by other DNA sequences in this sample. The chain combines TRBV28 with TRBJ2-1; 7 positions agree with TRBD1. CDR1 is MDHEN and CDR2 is SYDVKM in the germline V gene. CDR3 length: 15 residues. The trim removed 5 bases at V and 2 bases at J, leaving 6 bases unmatched. CDR3 in amino acids: CASSPRDRAYNEQFF. The DNA of the CDR3 is TGTGCCAGCAGTCCCCGTGACAGGGCCTACAATGAGCAGTTCTTC.

In its sample, this clone was seen a few times. This rearrangement joins TRBV7-2 to TRBJ2-5; 10 nucleotides agree with TRBD2. There are 15 residues in the CDR3. After removal of 4 bases from V and 4 bases from J, the junction contained 6 bases not matched to a gene. Germline values: CDR1 SGHTA, CDR2 FQGNSA. DNA for the CDR3: TGTGCCAGCAGCTCGAAAGCGGGAGGGGGAGAGACCCAGTACTTC. It yields the protein CASSSKAGGGETQYF.

Only a few counts were recorded for this clone. The chain combines TRBV27 with TRBJ2-7; D possibly corresponds to TRBD1 (6 bases). This CDR3 comprises 15 residues. Trimming shortened V by 5 bases and J by 0 bases, and 14 bases separated the two germline ends. CDR1 is MNHEY, CDR2 SMNVEV, per germline (reference sequence). The CDR3 region is CASSLRGLTSYEQYF. CDR3 DNA: TGTGCCAGCAGTCTCAGGGGCCTCACCTCCTACGAGCAGTACTTC.

In this sample, this clone turned up a few times. The chain uses TRBV29-1 and TRBJ2-3, with D perhaps matching TRBD1 (6 bases). V was trimmed by 4 bases and J by 4 bases, leaving 9 bases between them. The CDR3 totals 12 residues. From germline, CDR1 is SQVTM and CDR2 ANQGSEA. CDR3 sequence reads: CSVGQDSDTQYF. CDR3 bases: TGCAGCGTTGGACAGGACTCAGATACGCAGTATTTT.

This clone was observed a few times. The chain carries TRBV18 and TRBJ2-1; TRBD2 aligns across 10 bases. Per the germline V gene, CDR1 is KGHSH and CDR2 is LQKENI. V lost 3 bases, J lost 7 bases, and 6 bases stayed unmatched. This CDR3 comprises 15 residues. The CDR3 loop reads CASSPLAGGWNEQFF. Here the CDR3 DNA reads TGTGCCAGCTCACCTTTAGCGGGAGGATGGAATGAGCAGTTCTTC.

This clone occurred a few times. This rearrangement joins TRBV7-2 to TRBJ1-1, with TRBD1 matching 8 bases. Per the germline V gene, CDR1 is SGHTA and CDR2 is FQGNSA. Trimming cost V 5 bases and J 6 bases; bases outside gene matches: 5. The CDR3 extends over 13 amino acids. The CDR3 coding sequence is TGTGCCAGCAGCCTTCAGGGGGCGGCTGAAGCTTTCTTT. Protein sequence: CASSLQGAAEAFF.

This clone was detected only a few times. Other nucleotide sequences from this sample produce the same CDR3. CDR3 region: CATGQGGTDTQYF. In DNA form, the CDR3 reads TGTGCCACCGGACAGGGAGGCACAGATACGCAGTATTTT. The V gene is TRBV15, the J gene TRBJ2-3, with TRBD1 identical over 8 bases. CDR3 size: 13 residues. V dropped 8 bases and J dropped 1; count of bases not matched to a gene: 2. CDR1 and CDR2 from the germline V gene are LNHNV and YYDKDF (reference sequence). Variable domain in full (rest from reference TRBV15 and TRBJ2-3): DAMVIQNPRYQVTQFGKPVTLSCSQTLNHNVMYWYQQKSSQAPKLLFHYYDKDFNNEADTPDNFQSRRPNTSFCFLDIRSPGLGDTAMYLCATGQGGTDTQYFGPGTRLTVL.

The chain is built from TRBV20-1 and TRBJ1-5; D perhaps matches TRBD1 (6 bases). Germline CDR1 and CDR2: DFQATT and SNEGSKA (reference sequence). Trimming shortened V by 6 bases and J by 9 bases, and 12 bases separated the two germline ends. The CDR3 runs to 11 residues. The CDR3 sequence: CSARDIGPQHF. The CDR3 DNA is TGCAGTGCCAGGGACATTGGGCCCCAGCATTTT.

This clone was seen only a few times. The V call is TRBV18, the J call TRBJ2-7; no clear D gene. Per germline, CDR1 KGHSH and CDR2 LQKENI. CDR3 size: 13 residues. Trimming shortened V by 3 bases and J by 4 bases, and 10 bases separated the two germline ends. The CDR3 is CASSPPGRYEQYF. DNA of the CDR3: TGTGCCAGCTCACCCCCGGGCCGATACGAGCAGTACTTC.

This chain joins TRBV4-3 and TRBJ1-4, with D possibly being TRBD1 (5 bases). The CDR3 totals 15 residues. Germline CDR1 LGHNA, CDR2 YSLEER. Trimming left V 3 bases short and J 7 bases short, with 15 bases between. CDR3 residues: CASSHRQLAGEKLFF. The CDR3, as DNA: TGCGCCAGCAGCCACAGACAGTTGGCCGGTGAAAAACTGTTTTTT.

This clone has a handful of counts. The V and J genes are TRBV30 and TRBJ2-7; TRBD1 matches 11 bases. V was clipped by 0 bases and J by 6 bases; unmatched bases: 7. The length of the CDR3 is 15 residues. CDR1 is GTSNPN and CDR2 is SVGIG in the germline V gene (reference sequence). CDR3: CAWSVRDRGSGEQYF. CDR3 DNA: TGTGCCTGGAGTGTACGGGACAGGGGGTCGGGCGAGCAGTACTTC.

This clone was detected a few times. J is TRBJ1-6 and V is TRBV7-2; D is ambiguous. The CDR3 is 14 amino acids. Germline-derived CDR1 and CDR2 are SGHTA and FQGNSA. The V gene lost 5 bases and the J gene lost 10 bases, with 15 bases spanning the gap. The CDR3 here is CASSIRHARSPLHF. In nucleotides, the CDR3 is TGTGCCAGCAGCATAAGACATGCCCGGTCACCCCTCCACTTT.

This clone was seen only a few times. The chain carries TRBV7-9 and TRBJ2-7; D is unresolved. The V and J ends lost 5 bases and 3 bases respectively, with 8 bases between them. This CDR3 is 12 amino acids long. From germline, CDR1 is SEHNR and CDR2 FQNEAQ (reference sequence). The CDR3 reads CASSAQLYEQYF. CDR3 DNA sequence: TGTGCCAGCAGCGCACAGCTCTACGAGCAGTACTTC.

The V gene is TRBV28, the J gene TRBJ1-5; D is perhaps TRBD1 (6 bases). This CDR3 is 14 amino acids long. Trimming left V 6 bases short and J 6 bases short, with 15 bases between. Germline CDR1 is MDHEN and CDR2 is SYDVKM. The DNA of the CDR3 is TGTGCCAGCAGACCTCCGGGGGCTGGTCAGCCCCAGCATTTT. Protein sequence: CASRPPGAGQPQHF.

J is TRBJ2-3 and V is TRBV4-3; tentatively, D is TRBD2 (6 bases). The CDR3 has 15 residues. CDR1 is LGHNA and CDR2 is YSLEER in the germline V gene. The V end lost 4 bases, the J end lost 2 bases, and 13 bases lay between the germline ends. The CDR3 loop is CASSLLAGNTDTQYF. CDR3 sequence (DNA): TGCGCCAGCAGCCTTCTTGCGGGAAACACAGATACGCAGTATTTT.

V usage is TRBV6-1 and J usage is TRBJ2-1, with D maybe TRBD1 (5 bases). The CDR3 consists of 13 residues. Germline values: CDR1 MNHNS, CDR2 SASEGT. Trimming left V 5 bases short and J 5 bases short, with 10 bases between. The CDR3 nucleotides are TGTGCCAGCAGTTCCCAGGGAAACAATGAGCAGTTCTTC. Translating gives CASSSQGNNEQFF.

This clone was picked up a small number of times. This chain joins TRBV5-6 and TRBJ2-5; no clear D. The V end lost 1 base, the J end lost 2 bases, and 9 bases lay between the germline ends. The V gene's germline CDR1 is SGHDT and CDR2 YYEEEE. The CDR3 totals 14 residues. The CDR3 here is CASSLLVGQETQYF. The DNA for the CDR3 is TGTGCCAGCAGCTTGTTGGTGGGGCAAGAGACCCAGTACTTC.